The TCR beta chain described here comes from a study of molecular identifiers for immune sequencing clone quantification. The ends were cut back, 4 bases at V and 0 bases at J, with 10 bases in the middle. The CDR3 totals 15 residues. CDR1 is MNHEY and CDR2 is SVGAGI in the germline V gene. Comments on this clonotype: What it binds is not known.

Each CDR3 protein is one row after TCRdb ran MiXCR on the PCR reads. Among tens of thousands of distinct CDR3 sequences, approximately 18% were seen once, and the ten largest hold over 1.1%. It was from around 20,000 to 1,000,000 sorted cells, with 10%, 30% or 50% RNA, that naive CD8 libraries came. The CD8+CD4-CCR7+CD45RA+ phenotype defined the sorted naive CD8 T cells. Notes on the study in general: Highly expanded clone sizes could be underestimated by identical TCR molecules that share a barcode. For effector cells, clones above 20 RNA copies held over 97% of molecules; for naive cells, under 1%.

This chain uses TRBV6-5 with TRBJ2-1; D uncertain. Specimen: naive CD8+ T cells from blood, with Jurkat cell RNA spiked in. The subset was: FACS-sorted CD8+CD4-CCR7+CD45RA+ naive T cells. The receptor was isolated from a human donor in good health. Some libraries in this study had Jurkat cell RNA spiked in. This chain's CDR3 is CASSSLPVSYNEQFF. Written as DNA, the CDR3 is TGTGCCAGCAGTTCTTTGCCTGTCTCCTACAATGAGCAGTTCTTC.